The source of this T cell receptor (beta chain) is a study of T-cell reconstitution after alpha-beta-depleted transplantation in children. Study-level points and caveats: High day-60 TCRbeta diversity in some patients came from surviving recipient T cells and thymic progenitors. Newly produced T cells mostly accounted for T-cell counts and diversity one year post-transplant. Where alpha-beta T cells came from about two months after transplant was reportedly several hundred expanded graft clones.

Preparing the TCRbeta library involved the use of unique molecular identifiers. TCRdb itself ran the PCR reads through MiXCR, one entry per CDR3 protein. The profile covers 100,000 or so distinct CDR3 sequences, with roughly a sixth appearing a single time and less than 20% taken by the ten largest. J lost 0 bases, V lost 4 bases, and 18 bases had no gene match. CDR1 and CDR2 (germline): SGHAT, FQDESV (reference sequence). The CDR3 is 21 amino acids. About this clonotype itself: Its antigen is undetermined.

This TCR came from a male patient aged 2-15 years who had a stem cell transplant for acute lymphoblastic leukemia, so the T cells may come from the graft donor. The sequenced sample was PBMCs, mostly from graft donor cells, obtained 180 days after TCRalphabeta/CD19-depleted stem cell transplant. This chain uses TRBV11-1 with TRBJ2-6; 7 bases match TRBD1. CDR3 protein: CASSSPGRWGQLASGANVLTF. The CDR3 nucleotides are TGTGCCAGCAGCTCCCCCGGTCGGTGGGGACAGCTGGCCTCTGGGGCCAACGTCCTGACTTTC.